The 8 T cell receptor beta chains presented below share a single source sample, sequenced in a study of T cells in Graves' hyperthyroidism and ophthalmopathy. Researchers took RNA transcripts and amplified the TCR beta CDR3 regions from them. The HTBI primer set was used in a first-round RT-PCR of the TCR CDR3. TCRdb passed the multiplex PCR reads through MiXCR, listing each CDR3 protein once. The table shows around 450,000 distinct CDR3 sequences, with about 13% occurring only once. Sequencing was performed on blood. Receptors were obtained from a woman between 18 and 29 years old with Graves' hyperthyroidism.

This clonotype was counted many times. V is TRBV5-6 and J is TRBJ2-7; 10 bases match TRBD1. The CDR3 spans 15 residues. CDR1 is SGHDT, CDR2 YYEEEE, per germline. The V segment lost 1 base and the J segment 3 bases; nucleotides outside the gene matches: 4. CDR3 sequence reads: CASSLIGQGGYEQYF. The CDR3 DNA follows: TGTGCCAGCAGCTTGATAGGACAGGGGGGCTACGAGCAGTACTTC.

The table lists this clonotype with a few counts. The chain carries TRBV12-3 or TRBV12-4 and TRBJ1-5, with 7 bases lining up with TRBD1. J lost 3 bases, V lost 8 bases, and 13 bases had no gene match. CDR3 length: 16 amino acids. CDR3 sequence reads: CASRLVKGAYNQPQHF. The CDR3 nucleotides read TGTGCCAGCCGCCTCGTTAAGGGGGCCTACAATCAGCCCCAGCATTTT.

This clonotype was seen ten or more times. The chain uses TRBV28 and TRBJ1-1; no firm D call. Looked up from germline, CDR1 is MDHEN and CDR2 is SYDVKM. Trimming removed 2 bases from V and 9 bases from J, with 22 bases in between. The CDR3 has 16 residues. CDR3 protein: CASSLTFTAELEQAFF. The CDR3 coding sequence is TGTGCCAGCAGTTTAACTTTCACAGCGGAGCTAGAACAAGCTTTCTTT.

As to this clonotype: One base away lies a much larger clone, so this may be a sequencing read error. The chain combines TRBV6-5 with TRBJ2-7; 9 positions match TRBD2. The V gene's germline CDR1 is MNHEY and CDR2 SVGAGI. The CDR3 consists of 17 residues. V shed 0 bases and J 3 bases; nucleotides not matched to a gene: 9. The CDR3 loop reads CASSYSFFLSGSYEQYF. In DNA form, the CDR3 reads TGTGCCAGCAGTTACTCGTTTTTCCTTAGCGGGAGCTACGAGCAGTACTTC.

The chain has TRBV7-2 and TRBJ1-1; 7 bases line up with TRBD1. The ends lost 5 bases at V and 3 bases at J; junction bases unmatched: 9. Germline V CDR1 and CDR2: SGHTA, FQGNSA. This CDR3 spans 15 amino acids. The CDR3 DNA follows: TGTGCCAGCAGCATAACAGGGGATCACGACACTGAAGCTTTCTTT. Translating gives CASSITGDHDTEAFF.

This clonotype has a count of ten or more. This chain uses TRBV2 with TRBJ2-7; D may be TRBD1 (6 bases). Trimming removed 4 bases from V and 0 bases from J, with 13 bases in between. The CDR3 loop spans 15 amino acids. The germline V gene encodes CDR1 SNHLY and CDR2 FYNNEI. The DNA for the CDR3 is TGTGCCAGCAGTGCCCCCGACAGGAGCTCCTACGAGCAGTACTTC. The encoded protein is CASSAPDRSSYEQYF.

Many counts were recorded for this clonotype. The chain is built from TRBV5-6 and TRBJ1-2; 8 bases align to TRBD1. Germline CDR1 is SGHDT and CDR2 is YYEEEE. V lost 2 bases and J lost 6; bases outside the gene matches: 3. The length of the CDR3 is 13 residues. The CDR3 bases are TGTGCCAGCAGCTTTCCAGGGGGCGATGGCTACACCTTC. Translation gives CASSFPGGDGYTF.

This clonotype was detected many times. The chain combines TRBV7-9 with TRBJ1-4, with a tentative D call TRBD1 (5 bases). The CDR3 extends over 17 amino acids. Germline assignment: CDR1 SEHNR and CDR2 FQNEAQ (reference sequence). The V end lost 4 bases, the J end lost 4 bases, and 19 bases lay between the germline ends. The CDR3 region has the DNA TGTGCCAGCAGCTATCTAGCCCTGACAGCTCTTAATGAAAAACTGTTTTTT. Translated: CASSYLALTALNEKLFF.